The rows below give T cell receptor beta chains drawn from one sample of a study of blood T cells in healthy people across ages. Via MiXCR, TCRdb re-called the 5' RACE reads, giving one row per CDR3 protein. The repertoire holds approximately 350,000 distinct CDR3 sequences, 45% to 65% seen once, with around 53% in the top ten. Sequencing used blood. The receptors shown here come from a man between 60 and 75 years old in good health. Both conserved end residues are part of each CDR3. Each record gives: clone size, D gene, J gene, V gene, CDR3 protein, CDR3 DNA. The D gene is left open where the match is weak. Size is omitted from some rows. Given values are once, few, many or a class for expanded clones.

>-|-|TRBJ2-3|TRBV7-2
CASSIEGRNTDTQYF
TGTGCCAGCAGCATAGAGGGACGGAACACAGATACGCAGTATTTT
>-|-|TRBJ2-3|TRBV29-1
CSAGGRGGDTQYF
TGCAGCGCAGGAGGGAGGGGGGGAGATACGCAGTATTTT
>few|TRBD2|TRBJ2-5|TRBV6-2/TRBV6-3
CASSYSLAGGQETQYF
TGTGCCAGCAGTTACTCCCTAGCGGGGGGCCAAGAGACCCAGTACTTC
>-|-|TRBJ2-7|TRBV7-9
CASTPKGNYGEQYF
TGTGCCAGCACCCCGAAAGGGAATTACGGCGAGCAGTACTTC
>few|-|TRBJ2-7|TRBV9
CASSVGDMYEQYF
TGTGCCAGCAGCGTAGGGGACATGTACGAGCAGTACTTC
>many|-|TRBJ2-2|TRBV6-5
CASSDVSRGELFF
TGTGCCAGCAGTGATGTTAGTCGCGGGGAGCTGTTTTTT
>-|-|TRBJ2-4|TRBV20-1
CSASSVAKNIQYF
TGCAGTGCTAGCTCCGTAGCCAAAAACATTCAGTACTTC
>once|-|TRBJ2-1|TRBV20-1
CSASPPGTYNEQFF
TGCAGTGCTAGCCCGCCCGGGACATACAATGAGCAGTTCTTC
>-|-|TRBJ1-1|TRBV29-1
CSVLPGSRAFF
TGCAGCGTCCTACCGGGCAGTCGAGCTTTCTTT
>-|-|TRBJ1-5|TRBV4-1
CASSQDEGSLNQPQHF
TGCGCCAGCAGCCAAGATGAGGGCAGTTTAAATCAGCCCCAGCATTTT
>many|TRBD2|TRBJ2-3|TRBV7-2
CASSLSPLLAGRTDTQYF
TGTGCCAGCAGCTTATCTCCCCTACTAGCGGGACGGACAGATACGCAGTATTTT
>many|-|TRBJ1-1|TRBV7-2
CASSSSLGQNTEAFF
TGTGCCAGCAGCTCGTCGTTGGGACAGAACACTGAAGCTTTCTTT
>once|-|TRBJ2-7|TRBV19
CATTRAHGQYEQYF
TGTGCCACCACGAGGGCTCACGGCCAATACGAGCAGTACTTC
>-|-|TRBJ2-5|TRBV7-2
CASSSGVSGTQYF
TGTGCCAGCAGCTCTGGCGTGAGCGGGACCCAGTACTTC
>-|-|TRBJ2-1|TRBV12-3/TRBV12-4
CASREGHSSYNEQFF
TGTGCCAGCAGAGAGGGACACTCTTCCTACAATGAGCAGTTCTTC
>-|-|TRBJ1-2|TRBV25-1
CASSGAPMADGYTF
TGTGCCAGCAGTGGTGCCCCGATGGCCGATGGCTACACCTTC
>-|-|TRBJ2-5|TRBV7-2
CASSLTGQRGSNEQYF
TGTGCCAGCAGCTTAACGGGCCAAAGGGGTTCCAATGAGCAGTACTTC
>-|-|TRBJ2-1|TRBV19
CASMGGAYNEQFF
TGTGCCAGTATGGGGGGAGCCTACAATGAGCAGTTCTTC
>-|TRBD2|TRBJ2-4|TRBV9
CASSAELAGGLREQYF
TGTGCCAGCAGCGCGGAACTAGCGGGGGGGCTGCGGGAGCAGTACTTC
>-|TRBD1|TRBJ2-7|TRBV28
CASSVTGLGTGVEQYF
TGTGCCAGCAGTGTCACGGGTCTCGGGACAGGGGTCGAGCAGTACTTC
>-|-|TRBJ2-3|TRBV5-1
CASKSDTQYF
TGCGCCAGCAAATCAGATACGCAGTATTTT
>-|-|TRBJ2-3|TRBV25-1
CASSVHPQGTDTQYF
TGTGCCAGCAGTGTTCATCCTCAGGGCACAGATACGCAGTATTTT
>many|TRBD2|TRBJ2-5|TRBV10-3
CAIRDFGLAGVLQRYF
TGTGCCATCAGGGATTTCGGACTAGCGGGAGTCCTTCAGCGGTACTTC
>-|TRBD2|TRBJ2-7|TRBV29-1
CSVEGLAGGHNEQYF
TGCAGCGTTGAGGGTCTAGCGGGGGGACACAATGAGCAGTACTTC